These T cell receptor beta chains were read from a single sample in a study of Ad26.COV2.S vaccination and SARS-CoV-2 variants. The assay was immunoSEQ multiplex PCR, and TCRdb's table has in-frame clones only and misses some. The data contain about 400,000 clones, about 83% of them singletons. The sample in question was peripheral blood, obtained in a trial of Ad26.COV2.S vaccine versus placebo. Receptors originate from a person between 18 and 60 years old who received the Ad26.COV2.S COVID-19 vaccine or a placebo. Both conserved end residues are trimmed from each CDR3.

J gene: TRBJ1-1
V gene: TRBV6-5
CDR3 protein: ASTPGQGLAAF

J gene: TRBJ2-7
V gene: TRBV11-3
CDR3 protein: ASSSPFGRRPYEQY

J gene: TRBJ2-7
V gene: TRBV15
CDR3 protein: ATSRGGDSYEQY

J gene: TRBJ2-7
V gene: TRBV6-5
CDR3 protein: ASSLAGRDYEQY

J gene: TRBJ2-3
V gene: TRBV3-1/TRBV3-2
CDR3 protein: ASSRNRGWGDTQY

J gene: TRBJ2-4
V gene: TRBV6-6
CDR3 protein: ASSYGSGRAKNIQY

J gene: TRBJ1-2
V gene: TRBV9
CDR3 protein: ASSVGRIGVYYGYT

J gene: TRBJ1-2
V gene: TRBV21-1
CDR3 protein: ASSPFGCSPNNYGYT

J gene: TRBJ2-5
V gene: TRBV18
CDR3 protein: ASSPRTGAEETQY

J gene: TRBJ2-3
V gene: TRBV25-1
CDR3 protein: ASSDPRRSTDTQY

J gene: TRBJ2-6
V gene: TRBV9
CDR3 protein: ASSPRTGRLGANVLT

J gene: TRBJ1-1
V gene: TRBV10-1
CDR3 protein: ASSVGQNTEAF

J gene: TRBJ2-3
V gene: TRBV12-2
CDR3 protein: ASRLVLAGRTDTQY

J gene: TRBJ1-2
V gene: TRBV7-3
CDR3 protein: ASSPQGNYGYT

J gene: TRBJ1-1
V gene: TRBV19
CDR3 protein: ASTLERERTEAF

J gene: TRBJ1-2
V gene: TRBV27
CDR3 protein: ASSPIGQGAGGYT

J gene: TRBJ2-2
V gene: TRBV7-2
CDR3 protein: ASSLGAPGQPNTGELF

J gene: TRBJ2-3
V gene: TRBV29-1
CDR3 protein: SVRREAPPQY

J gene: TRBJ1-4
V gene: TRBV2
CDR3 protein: ASSEGQGTEKLF

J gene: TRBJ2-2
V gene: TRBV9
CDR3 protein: ASSLLDRVTGELF

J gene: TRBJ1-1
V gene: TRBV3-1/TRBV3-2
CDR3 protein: ASSHLPLTRSTEAF

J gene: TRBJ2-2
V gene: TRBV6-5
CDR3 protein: ASSGQGLGGGELF

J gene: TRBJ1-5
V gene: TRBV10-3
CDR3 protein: AISENDSYQPQH

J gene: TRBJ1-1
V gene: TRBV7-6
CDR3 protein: ASSFSVNTEAF

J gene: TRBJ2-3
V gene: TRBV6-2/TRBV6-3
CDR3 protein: ASSSSGSGATDTQY

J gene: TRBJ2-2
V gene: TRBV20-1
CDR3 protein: SASRGANTGELF

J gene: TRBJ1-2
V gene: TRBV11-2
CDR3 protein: ASSFIITGDYGYT

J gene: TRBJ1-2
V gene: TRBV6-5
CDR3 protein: ASRLRNNYGYT

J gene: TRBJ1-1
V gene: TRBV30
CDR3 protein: ACDRAWNTEAF

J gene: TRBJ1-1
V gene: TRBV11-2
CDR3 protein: ASSSDRGAEAF

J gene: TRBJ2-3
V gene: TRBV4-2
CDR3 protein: ASSQAPGDSTDTQY

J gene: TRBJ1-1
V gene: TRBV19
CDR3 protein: ASSHGTPNTEAF

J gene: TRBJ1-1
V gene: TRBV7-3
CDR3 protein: ASSPGYSLNTEAF

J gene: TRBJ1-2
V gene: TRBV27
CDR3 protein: ASSSRGGPFNYGYT

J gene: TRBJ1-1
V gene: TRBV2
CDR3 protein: ASKLQGAMTEAF

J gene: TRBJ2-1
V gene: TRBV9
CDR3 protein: ASSPTRLAVYNEQF

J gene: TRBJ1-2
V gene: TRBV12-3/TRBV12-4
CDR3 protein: ASSSPPGYGYT

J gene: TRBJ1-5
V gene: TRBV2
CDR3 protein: ASSGTGGNQPQH

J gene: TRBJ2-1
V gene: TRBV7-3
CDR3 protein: ASSASGSIYNEQF

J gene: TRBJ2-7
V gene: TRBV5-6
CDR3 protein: ASSLMEGSLLRY

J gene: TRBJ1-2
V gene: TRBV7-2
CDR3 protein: ASSRRLGESGYGYT

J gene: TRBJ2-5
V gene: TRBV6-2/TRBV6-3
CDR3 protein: ASSSFGTQY

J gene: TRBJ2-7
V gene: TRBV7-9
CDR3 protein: ASSSPLRGGSSYEQY

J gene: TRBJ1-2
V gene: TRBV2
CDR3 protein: ASRGDNYGYT

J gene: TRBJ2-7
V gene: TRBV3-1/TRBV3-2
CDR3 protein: ASSPRGPSSYEQY

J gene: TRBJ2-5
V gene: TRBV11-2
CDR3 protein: ASSQTSGRGWETQY

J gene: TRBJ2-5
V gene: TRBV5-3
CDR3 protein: ARSLGTSGRARETQY

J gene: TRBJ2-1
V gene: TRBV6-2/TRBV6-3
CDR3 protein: ASSSRRNEQF

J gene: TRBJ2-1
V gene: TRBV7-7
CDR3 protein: ASSLGPTTSGSYEQF

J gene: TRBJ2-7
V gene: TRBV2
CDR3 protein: ASKGGNVLEQY

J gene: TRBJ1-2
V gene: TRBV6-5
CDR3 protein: ASSYSEGAQGYT

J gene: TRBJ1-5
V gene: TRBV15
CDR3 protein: ATSSPPGQGKGQPQH

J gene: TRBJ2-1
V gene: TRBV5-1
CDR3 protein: ASSRLGASGYNEQF

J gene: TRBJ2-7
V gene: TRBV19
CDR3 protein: ASSPSTSYEQY

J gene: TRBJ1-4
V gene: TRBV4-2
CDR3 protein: ASSQSPGEKLF

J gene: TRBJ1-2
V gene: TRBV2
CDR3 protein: ASTEGTGGYGYT